This T cell receptor beta chain was recorded in a study of T cell responses to AZD1222 COVID-19 vaccine. Overall study results and limits: Across spike, vaccine-associated CD4 TCRs were found, dominant at 160-218 and 743-854. Clonal diversity may have been underestimated, and the donors were mostly white British, with more females than males.

V lost 7 bases and J 2 bases, leaving 11 bases between the germline ends. The CDR3 is 13 amino acids. A note on this clone: Its antigen is still unknown.

Profiling relied on immunoSEQ multiplex PCR, and the TCRdb table lists in-frame clones only, not all of them. The data show 100,000 to 150,000 clones, with around 90% seen just once and about 4.5% held by the top ten. The TCR comes from an adult in good health. The material sequenced was peripheral blood, taken on day 0 of MenACWY control vaccination. The chain carries TRBV12-3 or TRBV12-4 and TRBJ1-2; D call uncertain. CDR3 sequence (DNA): TGTGCCAGCACCGCTAACAGAAACTATGGCTACACCTTC. This codes for CASTANRNYGYTF.